This paragraph covers one TCR beta chain sequence. No antigen is known for it. Germline CDR1 is SGHRS and CDR2 is YFSETQ. CDR3 size: 17 residues. With 4 bases clipped from V and 0 bases from J, the junction kept 12 bases outside the gene matches. Primers included in the PCR were 60 Vbeta and 13 Jbeta primers. Produced via immunoSEQ multiplex PCR; TCRdb's table is partial and in-frame only. The table shows roughly 190,000 clones, with around three quarters occurring only once. This entry comes from a study of cytomegalovirus exposure and HLA in healthy donors. Study context: HLA-typed donors were the source of some 85 million unique TCRs, which an early data release held. Notes on the study in general: The study designated 150 to 200 TCR beta chains cytomegalovirus-associated. With high specificity and sensitivity, the classifier reportedly diagnosed cytomegalovirus status.

Donors in the study were healthy people who gave bone marrow. This rearrangement joins TRBV5-1 to TRBJ1-1; 7 bases agree with TRBD1. This receptor was taken from a woman aged 45-65 years in good health and CMV-seronegative. Sequencing was done on a sample of PBMCs. CDR3 DNA: TGCGCCAGCAGCCAACAGACCAGGGGGTCCATGAACACTGAAGCTTTCTTT. Its protein product is CASSQQTRGSMNTEAFF.